Following are 3 T cell receptor beta chains from one sample sequenced in a study of cytotoxic CD8 clonotypes in ibrutinib-treated CLL. Sequencing used immunoSEQ multiplex PCR; TCRdb keeps in-frame clones, though not all of them. The sample holds tens of thousands of clones, almost 70% seen once. The specimen was PBMCs, collected after 12 months of ibrutinib treatment. Receptors were obtained from a human donor with chronic lymphocytic leukemia.

V and J are TRBV7-9 and TRBJ2-7; no firm D call. This CDR3 comprises 15 residues. V was pared by 1 base and J by 0 bases, with 10 bases between. Germline-derived CDR1 and CDR2 are SEHNR and FQNEAQ (reference sequence). The CDR3 region is CASSLEAHPSYEQYF. The CDR3 nucleotides are TGTGCCAGCAGCTTAGAAGCGCACCCCTCCTACGAGCAGTACTTC.

This chain connects TRBV12-5 to TRBJ2-2; TRBD2 aligns across 7 bases. Germline V lookup: CDR1 LGHNT, CDR2 FRNRAP. The CDR3 sequence is 19 residues long. Losses at the gene ends were 0 bases for V and 10 bases for J; bases not matched to a gene: 20. CDR3: CASGLVVPRGVRSEAELFF. CDR3 in DNA: TGTGCTAGTGGTTTGGTAGTGCCTCGGGGGGTCCGGAGTGAAGCGGAGCTGTTTTTT.

The chain employs TRBV19 and TRBJ1-5; D might be TRBD1 (5 bases). Trimming took off 9 bases at V and 0 bases at J, with 15 bases between the two ends. CDR3 length: 15 residues. The germline V gene encodes CDR1 LNHDA and CDR2 SQIVND (reference sequence). The CDR3 loop reads CASREGRFSNQPQHF. CDR3 DNA: TGTGCCAGCAGAGAGGGACGGTTTAGCAATCAGCCCCAGCATTTT.